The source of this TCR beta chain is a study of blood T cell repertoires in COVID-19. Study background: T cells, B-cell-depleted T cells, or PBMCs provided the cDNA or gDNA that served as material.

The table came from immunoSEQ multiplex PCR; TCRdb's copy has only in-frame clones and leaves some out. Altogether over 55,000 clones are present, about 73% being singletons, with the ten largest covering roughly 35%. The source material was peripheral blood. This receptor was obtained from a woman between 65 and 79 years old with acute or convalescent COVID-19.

For the CDR3, the DNA is TGTGCCAGCAGCGAGCGTTCAACGGGACTAGCGGGAGTTGGGGAGCAGTTCTTC. Its protein is CASSERSTGLAGVGEQFF. V gene TRBV9 combines with J gene TRBJ2-1, with 14 nucleotides matching TRBD2. Germline V gene data show CDR1 as SGDLS and CDR2 as YYNGEE. The CDR3 extends over 18 amino acids. V trimming: 3 bases; J trimming: 10 bases; junction bases outside the gene matches: 15.